The TCR beta chain under discussion was sequenced for a study of shared clonotypes between healthy human individuals. Study outcomes and limitations: Relative to memory subsets, naive subsets generally showed larger estimated richness.

Naive-designated CD8 cells lacked CD45RO, were positively enriched for CCR7, and omitted terminally differentiated effector memory CD45RA+ cells. Donors included only healthy HIV-negative adults lacking recent acute infections or vaccinations. Sequenced by immunoSEQ multiplex PCR; TCRdb stores in-frame clones only, minus some. The table has over 2,000,000 clones, just under 95% seen once. On this clone itself: Its antigen is as yet unknown.

The CDR3 sequence is 15 residues long. The ends were cut back, 8 bases at V and 5 bases at J, with 21 bases in the middle. In germline, CDR1 is MDHEN, CDR2 SYDVKM. V usage is TRBV28 and J usage is TRBJ2-5; TRBD1 is a possible D gene (6 bases). The sequenced sample was naive CD8+ T cells from PBMCs. The source of this sequence is a man aged 18 to 30 in good health. Some clones in this sample may be carry-over from other donors' samples. CDR3 in DNA: TGTGCCAGCTCCTGGACAGTCAATAAGGGGGAGACCCAGTACTTC. Encoded protein: CASSWTVNKGETQYF.